The source of this T cell receptor (beta chain) is a study of a mutant IDH1 vaccine in newly diagnosed glioma. Regarding the study as a whole: Evidence of vaccine-induced immune responses was documented in about 93% of patients.

On this clone: What it binds is unknown.

Noted time point: week 5, during vaccination. Every vaccination contained 300 ug of the mutant IDH1 20-mer peptide and was paired with topical imiquimod. CDR3 length: 13 amino acids. Method: immunoSEQ multiplex PCR; TCRdb's copy keeps in-frame clones and lacks some. Of 70,000 to 90,000 clones listed, about 91% are singletons. The sequence derives from a woman aged 45-65 years with glioma. The chain carries TRBV21-1 and TRBJ1-1; the table's D call, TRBD1, was not checked against the DNA. TRBV21-1 is an annotated pseudogene. The sequenced sample was PBMCs, obtained from a glioma patient whose treatment included an IDH1 peptide vaccine. CDR3 bases: TGTGCCAGCAGCAAGGACAGAAACACTGAAGCTTTCTTT. It translates to CASSKDRNTEAFF.